This record concerns one T cell receptor beta chain sequence. Followed over time, Seattle patients had been enrolled while infection was active. V was trimmed by 3 bases and J by 6 bases, leaving 8 bases between them. CDR3 length equals 12 residues. This sample is drawn from a study of blood T cell repertoires in COVID-19. The wider study: There were acute and convalescent COVID-19 samples, and they came from the United States, Italy and Spain. PBMCs, B-cell-depleted T cells, or T cells were the source of the cDNA or gDNA that made up the material.

In the authors' workflow: Amplification from reference gene primers served as the basis for estimated nucleated cell counts. Repertoires were generated with immunoSEQ multiplex PCR, while TCRdb's copy carries only in-frame clones and drops some. V and J calls and clone size are as listed in that table; D and trimming were resolved from the DNA. The top ten hold around 6% of the sample, which has 150,000 to 250,000 clones, roughly 80% seen once. J is TRBJ1-1 and V is TRBV12-3 or TRBV12-4, with D unclear. This clonotype was sampled from a woman aged 40 to 49 with COVID-19, enrolled during active disease. Sequencing was done on a sample of peripheral blood. As DNA, the CDR3 is TGTGCCAGCAGTTTCCGGGTGGCTGAAGCTTTCTTT. Its protein is CASSFRVAEAFF.